These 10 T cell receptor beta chains were sequenced from one sample in a study of regulatory T cells in long-lasting Graves disease (dated by TCRdb to the early 2020s). To prepare the library, multiplex PCR was applied. Sequencing relied on an Illumina HiSeq 4000. CDR3 regions were amplified by Arm-PCR with iRepertoire HTBI primers to construct TCR beta libraries. TCRdb passed the public sequencing reads through fastp at Q25 and MiXCR, retaining productive beta sequences. Entries that share a CDR3 protein sequence are merged under the most common genes and DNA. This sample holds roughly 400,000 distinct CDR3 sequences; about a fifth were observed only once. Of the sample, roughly 20% falls within the top ten clones. What the time point label conveys for this sample: persistent/refractory GD, antithyroid drugs over 5 years with positive TRAb. For both TCR sequencing and RNA sequencing, RNA was extracted from PBMCs using TRIzol.

The sample was peripheral blood mononuclear cells (PBMCs), taken when the disease was refractory, from a patient treated with antithyroid drugs. Receptor source: a female donor with Graves disease.

Note on this clonotype: A much larger clone is a single base away; this may be a read error. V is TRBV28 and J is TRBJ1-1; no clear D gene. CDR3 length equals 14 residues. Germline lookup yields CDR1 MDHEN and CDR2 SYDVKM. V lost 3 bases, J lost 3 bases, and 11 bases lay in between. The CDR3 DNA sequence: TGTGCCAGCAGTTTCTTACAAGCGGACACTGAAGCTTTCTTT. Amino acid sequence: CASSFLQADTEAFF.

There are many counts of this clonotype. The J gene is TRBJ2-7, the V gene TRBV5-6; TRBD2 matches 7 bases. Per the germline V gene, CDR1 is SGHDT and CDR2 is YYEEEE. V trimming: 3 bases; J trimming: 0 bases; junction bases outside the gene matches: 0. The CDR3 runs to 13 residues. DNA for the CDR3: TGTGCCAGCAGCTCGGGGGGCTCCTACGAGCAGTACTTC. Translation: CASSSGGSYEQYF.

This clonotype was observed a few times. This chain connects TRBV6-1 to TRBJ2-2; TRBD1 might be the D (5 bases). Deletions cut 6 bases from V and 8 bases from J, with 16 bases between. CDR1 and CDR2 from the germline V gene are MNHNS and SASEGT. This CDR3 is 14 amino acids long. CDR3 region: CASSRAVQGGELFF. The CDR3 nucleotides are TGTGCCAGCAGCCGGGCGGTTCAGGGTGGGGAGCTGTTTTTT.

This clonotype was observed a handful of times. The chain has TRBV19 and TRBJ1-2, with D uncertain. This CDR3 comprises 12 residues. Germline CDR1 and CDR2: LNHDA and SQIVND (reference sequence). V dropped 10 bases and J dropped 6 bases, with 15 bases sitting between them. The CDR3 DNA follows: TGTGCCACACGGCATGGTTTGGATGGCTACACCTTC. This sequence encodes CATRHGLDGYTF. The whole variable domain, remainder taken from reference TRBV19 and TRBJ1-2, is DGGITQSPKYLFRKEGQNVTLSCEQNLNHDAMYWYRQDPGQGLRLIYYSQIVNDFQKGDIAEGYSVSREKKESFPLTVTSAQKNPTAFYLCATRHGLDGYTFGSGTRLTVV.

This clonotype was picked up a small number of times. The rearrangement joins TRBV20-1 to TRBJ2-5; no definite D call. V was clipped by 3 bases and J by 4 bases, with 6 bases between them. This CDR3 is 11 amino acids long. Germline CDR1 reads DFQATT; CDR2 reads SNEGSKA (reference sequence). The DNA of the CDR3 is TGCAGTGCTAGGTTCCTAGAGACCCAGTACTTC. Its protein is CSARFLETQYF.

The chain carries TRBV20-1 and TRBJ1-4; D not certain. Germline assignment: CDR1 DFQATT and CDR2 SNEGSKA (reference sequence). The CDR3 extends over 14 amino acids. V lost 2 bases and J lost 3, with 10 bases in between. CDR3 nucleotide sequence: TGCAGTGCTAGATCCTCCCTCGCTAATGAAAAACTGTTTTTT. Its protein is CSARSSLANEKLFF.

This chain connects TRBV29-1 to TRBJ1-1, with D maybe TRBD1 (5 bases). This CDR3 has 11 amino acids. Per the germline V gene, CDR1 is SQVTM and CDR2 is ANQGSEA. Trimming took 7 bases from V and 7 from J, leaving 13 bases between them. CDR3 sequence reads: CSALVQGEAFF. The CDR3 nucleotides read TGCAGCGCCCTAGTCCAGGGTGAAGCTTTCTTT.

The V and J genes are TRBV19 and TRBJ1-5; D ambiguous. Trimming shortened V by 4 bases and J by 5 bases, and 12 bases separated the two germline ends. This CDR3 has 14 residues. Germline lookup yields CDR1 LNHDA and CDR2 SQIVND (reference sequence). CDR3 DNA sequence: TGTGCCAGTAGTACGGACGGGAGCCATCAGCCCCAGCATTTT. The encoded protein is CASSTDGSHQPQHF.

J is TRBJ1-3 and V is TRBV6-1; TRBD1 is a possible D gene (6 bases). The CDR3 spans 16 residues. Germline V lookup: CDR1 MNHNS, CDR2 SASEGT. V dropped 6 bases and J dropped 4 bases, with 19 bases sitting between them. The CDR3 here is CASSPADRLAGNTIYF. The CDR3 bases are TGTGCCAGCAGCCCAGCCGACAGGTTAGCAGGAAACACCATATATTTT.

This clonotype appeared many times. This rearrangement joins TRBV15 to TRBJ2-7; D unclear. Germline CDR1 reads LNHNV; CDR2 reads YYDKDF (reference sequence). This CDR3 region has 14 residues. V dropped 0 bases and J dropped 2 bases, with 8 bases sitting between them. CDR3 sequence (DNA): TGTGCCACCAGCAGAGAAGGGCAGGCCTACGAGCAGTACTTC. Its protein is CATSREGQAYEQYF.